The 20 T cell receptor beta chains below were found in one sample sequenced in a study of CD8+ T cells in alopecia areata. Extracted RNA was reverse transcribed, and the resulting cDNA served as sequencing template. Only in-frame clones appear in the TCRdb table, and some are missing; sequencing was by immunoSEQ multiplex PCR. The table shows around 82,000 clones, with about 51% occurring only once. The sequenced material came from NKG2D-high CD8+ T cells sorted from blood. The source is a human donor with alopecia areata.

The chain is built from TRBV30 and TRBJ1-5, with a weak D call TRBD1 (6 bases). The CDR3 sequence is 16 residues long. V shed 0 bases and J shed 7 bases, with 19 bases lying between them. Germline CDR1 is GTSNPN and CDR2 is SVGIG (reference sequence). CDR3 sequence: CAWSVLGGLEKQPQHF. CDR3 DNA: TGTGCCTGGAGTGTACTTGGGGGCCTAGAAAAACAGCCCCAGCATTTT. The full variable domain, completed using reference TRBV30 and TRBJ1-5, is SQTIHQWPATLVQPVGSPLSLECTVEGTSNPNLYWYRQAAGRGLQLLFYSVGIGQISSEVPQNLSASRPQDRQFILSSKKLLLSDSGFYLCAWSVLGGLEKQPQHFGDGTRLSIL.

This chain uses TRBV28 with TRBJ1-1; D is ambiguous. CDR1 and CDR2 (germline): MDHEN, SYDVKM. V was pared by 4 bases and J by 0 bases, with 15 bases between. CDR3 length equals 16 residues. The CDR3 coding sequence is TGTGCCAGCAGTTCGATAGAGGGCCCTTTGAACACTGAAGCTTTCTTT. Translating it yields CASSSIEGPLNTEAFF. Together with reference TRBV28 and TRBJ1-1, the CDR3 gives the full variable domain: DVKVTQSSRYLVKRTGEKVFLECVQDMDHENMFWYRQDPGLGLRLIYFSYDVKMKEKGDIPEGYSVSREKKERFSLILESASTNQTSMYLCASSSIEGPLNTEAFFGQGTRLTVV.

This clone was seen only a few times. This chain joins TRBV29-1 and TRBJ2-7; a possible D gene is TRBD1 (5 bases). The length of the CDR3 is 12 residues. V lost 7 bases to trimming and J lost 0 bases, with 10 bases between them. CDR1 is SQVTM and CDR2 is ANQGSEA in the germline V gene. CDR3 sequence (DNA): TGCAGCGGGACATATTACTCCTACGAGCAGTACTTC. Translated: CSGTYYSYEQYF.

This clone was recorded a few times. The V call is TRBV29-1, the J call TRBJ2-7; D may be TRBD1 or TRBD2 (5 bases each). The CDR3 extends over 12 amino acids. V was trimmed by 5 bases and J by 4 bases, leaving 12 bases between them. The V gene's germline CDR1 is SQVTM and CDR2 ANQGSEA. The CDR3 DNA is TGCAGCGTTCTCGGGACCAAATACGAGCAGTACTTC. The encoded protein is CSVLGTKYEQYF.

This clone was seen a handful of times. The chain recombines TRBV29-1 with TRBJ1-1; D is perhaps TRBD1 (6 bases). Per germline, CDR1 SQVTM and CDR2 ANQGSEA. Between the trimmed V and J ends, which lost 0 bases and 3 bases, there was a span of 14 bases. This CDR3 comprises 15 residues. For the CDR3, the DNA is TGCAGCGTTGAAGATTCGGAGTCAGGGGACACTGAAGCTTTCTTT. This encodes CSVEDSESGDTEAFF.

This clone came up a few times. The V and J genes are TRBV29-1 and TRBJ2-3; TRBD2 matches at 10 bases. The CDR3 covers 17 residues. CDR1 SQVTM and CDR2 ANQGSEA come from the germline V gene. Trimming removed 2 bases from V and 6 bases from J; junction bases left unmatched: 14. The CDR3: CSVEFGLAGAHADTQYF. CDR3 in DNA: TGCAGCGTTGAATTTGGTCTAGCGGGGGCCCACGCCGATACGCAGTATTTT.

J is TRBJ2-2 and V is TRBV7-9; perhaps TRBD1 as D (5 bases). The CDR3 is 14 amino acids. Germline V gives CDR1 SEHNR, CDR2 FQNEAQ (reference sequence). V was clipped by 8 bases and J by 1 base, with 11 bases between them. CDR3 amino acids: CASPDILNTGELFF. CDR3 bases: TGTGCCAGCCCGGACATTCTGAACACCGGGGAGCTGTTTTTT.

The chain recombines TRBV5-4 with TRBJ1-6; TRBD1 is a possible D gene (5 bases). V lost 3 bases and J 18 bases, leaving 19 bases between the germline ends. CDR3 length: 13 residues. CDR1 SGHNT and CDR2 YYREEE come from the germline V gene (reference sequence). The CDR3 coding sequence is TGTGCCAGCAGCTGGGGGGACTCGGAAGCCCCCCACTTT. Translating it yields CASSWGDSEAPHF. Supplemented by reference TRBV5-4 and TRBJ1-6, the full variable domain reads ETGVTQSPTHLIKTRGQQVTLRCSSQSGHNTVSWYQQALGQGPQFIFQYYREEENGRGNFPPRFSGLQFPNYSSELNVNALELDDSALYLCASSWGDSEAPHFGNGTRLTVT.

J is TRBJ1-2 and V is TRBV2; D call uncertain. Germline V gene sequence: CDR1 SNHLY, CDR2 FYNNEI. The CDR3 extends over 12 amino acids. Trimming shortened V by 7 bases and J by 1 base, and 7 bases separated the two germline ends. In DNA form, the CDR3 reads TGTGCCAGCAACCGCGTTAACTATGGCTACACCTTC. Translated: CASNRVNYGYTF.

This clone was seen a single time. The chain joins TRBV4-3 to TRBJ2-1; perhaps TRBD1 as D (6 bases). With 4 bases removed from V and 10 bases from J, the gap between germline ends came to 11 bases. The CDR3 has 12 residues. Per the germline V gene, CDR1 is LGHNA and CDR2 is YSLEER. CDR3 nucleotides: TGCGCCAGCAGCCTTGGGGGCCCAGAGCAGTTCTTC. It codes for CASSLGGPEQFF.

This clone was detected only a few times. This chain connects TRBV30 to TRBJ2-2; D unresolved. The DNA end is a closer match to TRBJ1-4, so the J assignment may be wrong. The V gene's germline CDR1 is GTSNPN and CDR2 SVGIG (reference sequence). The CDR3 runs 13 residues. CDR3 amino acids: CAWSLPGTSKLFF. The CDR3 region has the DNA TGTGCCTGGAGTCTACCGGGCACCTCAAAACTGTTTTTT.

The CDR3 nucleotides are TGCGCCAGCAATGGGGTCGCTTTGAATGAGCAGTTCTTC. It specifies CASNGVALNEQFF. J is TRBJ2-1 and V is TRBV4-1; D gene unclear. Between the trimmed V and J ends, which lost 7 bases and 7 bases, there was a span of 14 bases. Germline assignment: CDR1 MGHRA and CDR2 YSYEKL. The CDR3 covers 13 residues.

The rearrangement joins TRBV30 to TRBJ2-2, with D perhaps TRBD2 (6 bases). Germline CDR1 GTSNPN, CDR2 SVGIG (reference sequence). The V end was cut by 1 base, the J end by 3 bases, with 6 bases between. The CDR3 has 13 amino acids. CDR3 in DNA: TGTGCCTGGAGTGGACTAGACACCGGGGAGCTGTTTTTT. Translated: CAWSGLDTGELFF.

The V and J genes are TRBV29-1 and TRBJ2-5, with unresolved D. This CDR3 spans 12 amino acids. The germline CDR1 and CDR2 sequences are SQVTM and ANQGSEA. With 0 bases removed from V and 4 bases from J, the gap between germline ends came to 6 bases. The CDR3 DNA sequence: TGCAGCGTTGAAGATCTCTTAGAGACCCAGTACTTC. This codes for CSVEDLLETQYF.

This clone was recorded a few times. This chain connects TRBV2 to TRBJ2-7; D is uncertain. The CDR3 totals 13 residues. Trimming shortened V by 7 bases and J by 0 bases, and 10 bases separated the two germline ends. The germline V gene has CDR1 SNHLY and CDR2 FYNNEI. CDR3 in amino acids: CASTVEDSYEQYF. DNA for the CDR3: TGTGCCAGCACAGTCGAAGACTCCTACGAGCAGTACTTC. Full variable domain (remainder filled in from reference TRBV2 and TRBJ2-7): EPEVTQTPSHQVTQMGQEVILRCVPISNHLYFYWYRQILGQKVEFLVSFYNNEISEKSEIFDDQFSVERPDGSNFTLKIRSTKLEDSAMYFCASTVEDSYEQYFGPGTRLTVT.

This chain joins TRBV4-1 and TRBJ2-6; unclear D gene. Trimming removed 0 bases at V and 0 bases at J, with 9 bases between. Germline V gene sequence: CDR1 MGHRA, CDR2 YSYEKL. This CDR3 spans 17 amino acids. The CDR3: CASSQDIFFSGANVLTF. As DNA, the CDR3 is TGCGCCAGCAGCCAAGATATCTTCTTCTCTGGGGCCAACGTCCTGACTTTC.

The chain employs TRBV6-5 and TRBJ1-2, with D unresolved. Germline V gene data show CDR1 as MNHEY and CDR2 as SVGAGI. This CDR3 has 14 amino acids. Trimming shortened V by 2 bases and J by 4 bases, and 11 bases separated the two germline ends. The CDR3 nucleotides read TGTGCCAGCAGTTACGACGATCTCCGCTATGGCTACACCTTC. Its protein is CASSYDDLRYGYTF.

V usage is TRBV11-2 and J usage is TRBJ1-1; D ambiguous. Deletions cut 2 bases from V and 7 bases from J, with 11 bases between. CDR3 length equals 13 residues. The germline V gene encodes CDR1 SGHAT and CDR2 FQNNGV. CDR3 nucleotides: TGTGCCAGCAGCTTAAATTTAGTGGTTGAAGCTTTCTTT. This encodes CASSLNLVVEAFF.

The CDR3 here is CASSLGGDSNQPQHF. The CDR3, as DNA: TGTGCCAGCAGCTTGGGTGGGGATAGCAATCAGCCCCAGCATTTT. J is TRBJ1-5 and V is TRBV5-4, with D hard to call. CDR3 size: 15 residues. Trimming cost V 0 bases and J 0 bases, with 7 bases left between them. CDR1 is SGHNT and CDR2 is YYREEE in the germline V gene (reference sequence).

The V and J genes are TRBV28 and TRBJ2-1, with 7 bases that match TRBD2. Losses at the gene ends were 10 bases for V and 10 bases for J; bases not matched to a gene: 10. This CDR3 has 12 amino acids. Germline CDR1 MDHEN, CDR2 SYDVKM. The CDR3 reads CATPGGAREQFF. CDR3 DNA: TGTGCCACCCCGGGAGGAGCGAGGGAGCAGTTCTTC.